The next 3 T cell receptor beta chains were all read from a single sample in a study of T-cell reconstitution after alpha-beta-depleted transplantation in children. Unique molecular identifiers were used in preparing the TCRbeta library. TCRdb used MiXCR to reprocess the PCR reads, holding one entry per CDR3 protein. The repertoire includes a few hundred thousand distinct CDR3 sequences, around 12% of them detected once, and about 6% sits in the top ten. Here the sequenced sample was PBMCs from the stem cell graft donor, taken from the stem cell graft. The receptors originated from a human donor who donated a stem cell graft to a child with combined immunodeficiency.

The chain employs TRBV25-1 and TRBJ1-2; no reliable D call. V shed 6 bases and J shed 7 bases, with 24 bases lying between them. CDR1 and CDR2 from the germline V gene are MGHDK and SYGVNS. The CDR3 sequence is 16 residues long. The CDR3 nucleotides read TGTGCCAGCAGCTCAACATTCCTGGGTAGCTTGGGTGGCTACACCTTC. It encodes CASSSTFLGSLGGYTF.

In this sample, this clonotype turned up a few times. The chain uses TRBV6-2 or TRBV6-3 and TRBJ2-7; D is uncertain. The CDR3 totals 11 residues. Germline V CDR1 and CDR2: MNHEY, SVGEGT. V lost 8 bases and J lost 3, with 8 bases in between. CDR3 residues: CASCDNYEQYF. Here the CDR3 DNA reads TGTGCCAGCTGTGACAACTACGAGCAGTACTTC.

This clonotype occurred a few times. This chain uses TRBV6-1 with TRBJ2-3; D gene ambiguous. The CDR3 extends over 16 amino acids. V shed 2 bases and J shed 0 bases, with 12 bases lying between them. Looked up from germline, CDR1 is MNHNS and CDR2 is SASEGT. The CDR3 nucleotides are TGTGCCAGCAGTGAATCAAGTCAACCGAGCACAGATACGCAGTATTTT. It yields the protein CASSESSQPSTDTQYF.